These T cell receptor beta chains were read from a single sample in a study of blood T cells in healthy people across ages. TCRdb processed the 5' RACE reads anew with MiXCR; each CDR3 protein has one entry. The sample has over 300,000 distinct CDR3 sequences; over 45% are singletons. Sequencing used blood. These receptors all come from a man in his sixties in good health. Each CDR3 is given with its conserved first and last residue. A D gene is named only where the DNA matches it firmly. Clone size is not always given. Where it is, it says once, few, many or a class for expanded clones.

DNA,CDR3,J,V,D,size
TGTGCCATCAGTGAGTTCACAGGGTCCGCTGGGGCCAACGTCCTGACTTTC,CAISEFTGSAGANVLTF,TRBJ2-6,TRBV10-3,.,few
TGTGCCTGGAGTGGACAGGGAGCAATTAGCACAGATACGCAGTATTTT,CAWSGQGAISTDTQYF,TRBJ2-3,TRBV30,TRBD1,.
TGTGCCAGCAGCCAAGGTTTGCCAGGAAGAGGGACCGGGGAGCTGTTTTTT,CASSQGLPGRGTGELFF,TRBJ2-2,TRBV4-2,.,.
TGTGCCAGCGGTCCGGGACAGGGGCTGGACGAGCAGTACTTC,CASGPGQGLDEQYF,TRBJ2-7,TRBV2,TRBD1,.
TGTGCCAGCAGCCTGGTTCGGGACACAGATACGCAGTATTTT,CASSLVRDTDTQYF,TRBJ2-3,TRBV7-2,.,.
TGCACCAGCAGCAAAGGACAGGCCGGGGGTGAAAAACTGTTTTTT,CTSSKGQAGGEKLFF,TRBJ1-4,TRBV5-1,TRBD1,.
TGCAGTGCTAGCGACAGGGAGGACATTCAGTACTTC,CSASDREDIQYF,TRBJ2-4,TRBV20-1,.,.
TGCAGTGCTAGAGATGGACAGCCTTTCTCTGGGGCCAACGTCCTGACTTTC,CSARDGQPFSGANVLTF,TRBJ2-6,TRBV20-1,.,many
TGTGCCAGCAGCTTAGGCATACGCGGGACAGGGGGTTCCTACGAGCAGTACTTC,CASSLGIRGTGGSYEQYF,TRBJ2-7,TRBV7-2,TRBD1,.
TGCGCCAGCAGCTGGGGACGAGCGGGAACGGAGACCCAGTACTTC,CASSWGRAGTETQYF,TRBJ2-5,TRBV5-1,TRBD2,.
TGCGCCAGCAGCTTGGGGGACAACTCCCATCAGCCCCAGCATTTT,CASSLGDNSHQPQHF,TRBJ1-5,TRBV5-1,.,.
TGCGCCAGCAGCAACAGCGCGAACACTGAAGCTTTCTTT,CASSNSANTEAFF,TRBJ1-1,TRBV5-1,.,.
TGCAGTGCTAGAGCAGGGGGCAAACCCAATGAGCAGTTCTTC,CSARAGGKPNEQFF,TRBJ2-1,TRBV20-1,TRBD1,once
TGTGCCATCAGTGAGACGGGGACCAGGCAAGAGACCCAGTACTTC,CAISETGTRQETQYF,TRBJ2-5,TRBV10-3,.,.
TGCAGTGCTAGAGATGCACGGGTCGCAGATACGCAGTATTTT,CSARDARVADTQYF,TRBJ2-3,TRBV20-1,.,.
TGTGCCAGCAGCCCCCGACAGTTTCCAAACTATGGCTACACCTTC,CASSPRQFPNYGYTF,TRBJ1-2,TRBV7-2,.,.
TGCAGTGCCCCCACGTCGCCCAGCTCCTACAATGAGCAGTTCTTC,CSAPTSPSSYNEQFF,TRBJ2-1,TRBV20-1,.,few
TGTGCCAGCAGCCAGGCAAACAAGGGCGAGCAGTACTTC,CASSQANKGEQYF,TRBJ2-7,TRBV3-1,.,.
TGTGCCAGCAGCTTAGCGCAGGGGTCCGCGGTGAATGAGCAGTACTTC,CASSLAQGSAVNEQYF,TRBJ2-5,TRBV7-9,.,.
TGCGCCAGCAGCTCCACTAGCGTCTACAATGAGCAGTACTTC,CASSSTSVYNEQYF,TRBJ2-5,TRBV5-1,TRBD2,.
TGCGCCAGCAGCATAAGCTCTGGGGCCAACGTCCCGACTTTC,CASSISSGANVPTF,TRBJ2-6,TRBV5-1,.,once
TGTGCCAGCAGCTTAGCAGGGCTAGGGCCCTACACCTTC,CASSLAGLGPYTF,TRBJ1-2,TRBV7-9,.,.
TGTGCCATCAGTGACCCTAGGACTAGCGGGTACGAGCAGTACTTC,CAISDPRTSGYEQYF,TRBJ2-7,TRBV10-3,TRBD2,few
TGTGCCACCGCTAAGGGACTACCATCCTACAATGAGCAGTTCTTC,CATAKGLPSYNEQFF,TRBJ2-1,TRBV24-1,TRBD2,.
TGTGCCAGCAGCCCTTTGGGTTATGGCTACACCTTC,CASSPLGYGYTF,TRBJ1-2,TRBV6-5,.,.
TGCGCCAGCAGTTCCCTGGGGGGGCAGCCCCAGCATTTT,CASSSLGGQPQHF,TRBJ1-5,TRBV10-2,.,few
TGCGCCAGCAGCCCCGGACAGGGACGAGGCAACGAGCAGTACTTC,CASSPGQGRGNEQYF,TRBJ2-7,TRBV5-1,TRBD1,few
TGTGCCAGCTCGCAAGCGGGAGACGAGCAGTTCTTC,CASSQAGDEQFF,TRBJ2-1,TRBV18,TRBD2,.
TGCAGTGCTAGTTCCCGTAGCGGGAACTCCTACAATGAGCAGTTCTTC,CSASSRSGNSYNEQFF,TRBJ2-1,TRBV20-1,TRBD2,.
TGTGCCAGCTCACCACTGAACGCTGAAGCTTTCTTT,CASSPLNAEAFF,TRBJ1-1,TRBV18,.,many
TGCGCCAGCAGCTTGTCCCCATACACAGATACGCAGTATTTT,CASSLSPYTDTQYF,TRBJ2-3,TRBV5-1,.,.
TGTGCCAGCACCAAAGGACTAGCGACCCACAATGAGCAGTTCTTC,CASTKGLATHNEQFF,TRBJ2-1,TRBV7-2,TRBD2,.